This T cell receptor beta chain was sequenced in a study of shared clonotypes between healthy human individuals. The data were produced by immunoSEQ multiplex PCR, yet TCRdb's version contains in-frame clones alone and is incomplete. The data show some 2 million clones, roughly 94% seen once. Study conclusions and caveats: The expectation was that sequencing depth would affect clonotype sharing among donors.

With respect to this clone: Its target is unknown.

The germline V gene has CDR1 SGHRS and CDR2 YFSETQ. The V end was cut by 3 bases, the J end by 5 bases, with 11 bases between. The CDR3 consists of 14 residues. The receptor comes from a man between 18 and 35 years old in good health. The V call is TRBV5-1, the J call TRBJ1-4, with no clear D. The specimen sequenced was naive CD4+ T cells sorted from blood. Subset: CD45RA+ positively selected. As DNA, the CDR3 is TGCGCCAGCAGCTCCCCAGGCTGGAATGAAAAACTGTTTTTT. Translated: CASSSPGWNEKLFF.